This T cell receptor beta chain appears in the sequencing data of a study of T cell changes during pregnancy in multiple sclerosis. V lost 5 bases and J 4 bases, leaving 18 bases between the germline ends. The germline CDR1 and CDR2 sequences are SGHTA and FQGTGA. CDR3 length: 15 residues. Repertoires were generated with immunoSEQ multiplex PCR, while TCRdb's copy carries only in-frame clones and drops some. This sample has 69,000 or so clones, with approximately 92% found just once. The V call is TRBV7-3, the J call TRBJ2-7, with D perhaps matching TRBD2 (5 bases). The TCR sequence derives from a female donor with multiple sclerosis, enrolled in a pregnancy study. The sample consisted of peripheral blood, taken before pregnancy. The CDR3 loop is CASSLGPGKVYEQYF. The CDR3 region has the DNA TGTGCCAGCAGCCTCGGGCCCGGGAAAGTATACGAGCAGTACTTC.